Listed below are T cell receptor beta chains from one sample, sequenced in a study of early T cells in non-severe SARS-CoV-2 infection. TCRdb ran MiXCR on the 5' RACE reads and lists one entry per CDR3 protein. The sample gives tens of thousands of distinct CDR3 sequences, roughly 14% of which show up once; under 0.75% is in the top ten. Sequencing used whole blood. The receptors stem from an adult who was a healthcare worker with PCR-confirmed SARS-CoV-2 infection or an uninfected control (not recorded which). CDR3s leave out the opening cysteine and the closing phenylalanine or tryptophan. A D gene is named only where the DNA matches it firmly.

V gene: TRBV6-6
D gene: TRBD1
CDR3 protein: ASGRTGMLNQPQH

V gene: TRBV19
D gene: TRBD1
CDR3 protein: ASSSQGAAGELF

V gene: TRBV12-3/TRBV12-4
D gene: TRBD1
CDR3 protein: ASSGQGKNIQY

V gene: TRBV19
D gene: TRBD1
CDR3 protein: ASSIGTGAGELF

V gene: TRBV24-1
D gene: TRBD2
CDR3 protein: ATSETSGVYNEQF

V gene: TRBV5-6
D gene: NA
CDR3 protein: ASSLQGFDGANVLT

V gene: TRBV20-1
D gene: TRBD2
CDR3 protein: SARDGGAGGRNEQF

V gene: TRBV12-3/TRBV12-4
D gene: NA
CDR3 protein: ASSTGHVEKLF

V gene: TRBV6-6
D gene: TRBD1
CDR3 protein: ASRPGQGFTGELF

V gene: TRBV2
D gene: NA
CDR3 protein: ASSRGMNSPLH

V gene: TRBV11-2
D gene: NA
CDR3 protein: ASGSGTRFEQF

V gene: TRBV27
D gene: NA
CDR3 protein: ASSLSPGSGETQY

V gene: TRBV12-5
D gene: TRBD1
CDR3 protein: ASGPGTGGMRADTQY

V gene: TRBV7-9
D gene: NA
CDR3 protein: ASSLRGANTEAF

V gene: TRBV7-9
D gene: NA
CDR3 protein: ASSPPERVSTDTQY

V gene: TRBV3-1
D gene: NA
CDR3 protein: ASSQWTRQRDYGYT

V gene: TRBV12-3/TRBV12-4
D gene: NA
CDR3 protein: ASSDQQVSGYT

V gene: TRBV20-1
D gene: NA
CDR3 protein: SAREKRGGEKLF

V gene: TRBV6-2/TRBV6-3
D gene: NA
CDR3 protein: ASSYPLRQRSSYNEQF

V gene: TRBV6-1
D gene: TRBD2
CDR3 protein: ASSEGGLAGDTQY

V gene: TRBV11-2
D gene: NA
CDR3 protein: ASSFYSGVEETQY

V gene: TRBV2
D gene: NA
CDR3 protein: ASSELGWSNQPQH

V gene: TRBV7-9
D gene: NA
CDR3 protein: ASSSLDPSQPQH

V gene: TRBV20-1
D gene: NA
CDR3 protein: SAHKGAGELF

V gene: TRBV20-1
D gene: NA
CDR3 protein: CARDAGNTEAF

V gene: TRBV18
D gene: NA
CDR3 protein: ASSPPIISTPVSTEAF